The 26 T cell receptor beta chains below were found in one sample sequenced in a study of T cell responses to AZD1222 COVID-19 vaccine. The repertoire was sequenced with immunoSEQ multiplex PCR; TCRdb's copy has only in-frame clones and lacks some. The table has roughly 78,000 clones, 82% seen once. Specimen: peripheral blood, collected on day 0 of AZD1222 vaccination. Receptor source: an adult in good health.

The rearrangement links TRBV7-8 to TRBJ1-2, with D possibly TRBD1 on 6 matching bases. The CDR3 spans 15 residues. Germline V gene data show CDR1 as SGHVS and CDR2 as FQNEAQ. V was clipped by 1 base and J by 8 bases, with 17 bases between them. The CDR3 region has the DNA TGTGCCAGCAGCTTAGACTCGGAAAGGGGGGTCGGCTACACCTTC. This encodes CASSLDSERGVGYTF.

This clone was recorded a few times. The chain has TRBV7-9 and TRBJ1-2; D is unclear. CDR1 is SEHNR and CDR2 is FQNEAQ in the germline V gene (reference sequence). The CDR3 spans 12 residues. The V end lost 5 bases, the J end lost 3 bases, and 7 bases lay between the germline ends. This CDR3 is CASSPRDYGYTF. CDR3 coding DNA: TGTGCCAGCAGCCCCCGCGACTATGGCTACACCTTC.

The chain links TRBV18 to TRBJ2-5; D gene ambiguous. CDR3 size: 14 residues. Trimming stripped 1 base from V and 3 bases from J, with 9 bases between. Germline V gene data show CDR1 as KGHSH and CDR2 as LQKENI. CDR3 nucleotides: TGTGCCAGCTCACCACGGAGTTTTGAAGAGACCCAGTACTTC. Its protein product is CASSPRSFEETQYF.

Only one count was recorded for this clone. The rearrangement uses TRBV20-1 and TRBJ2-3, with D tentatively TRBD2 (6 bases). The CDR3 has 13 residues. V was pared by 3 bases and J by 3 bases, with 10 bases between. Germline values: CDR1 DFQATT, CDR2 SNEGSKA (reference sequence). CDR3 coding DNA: TGCAGTGCTAGTGTTGCGGGGACAGATACGCAGTATTTT. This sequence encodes CSASVAGTDTQYF.

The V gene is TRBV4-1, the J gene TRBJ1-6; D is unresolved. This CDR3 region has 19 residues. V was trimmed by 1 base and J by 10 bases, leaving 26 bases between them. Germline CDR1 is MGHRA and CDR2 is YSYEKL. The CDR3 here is CASSQGGITPGSNRSPLHF. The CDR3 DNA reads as TGCGCCAGCAGCCAAGGAGGGATAACCCCCGGGTCAAATAGGTCACCCCTCCACTTT.

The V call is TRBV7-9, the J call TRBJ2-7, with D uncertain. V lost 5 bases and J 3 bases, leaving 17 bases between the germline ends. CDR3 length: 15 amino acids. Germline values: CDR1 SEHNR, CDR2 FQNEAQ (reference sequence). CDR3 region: CASSPKVGISYEQYF. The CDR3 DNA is TGTGCCAGCAGCCCCAAGGTAGGGATTAGCTACGAGCAGTACTTC.

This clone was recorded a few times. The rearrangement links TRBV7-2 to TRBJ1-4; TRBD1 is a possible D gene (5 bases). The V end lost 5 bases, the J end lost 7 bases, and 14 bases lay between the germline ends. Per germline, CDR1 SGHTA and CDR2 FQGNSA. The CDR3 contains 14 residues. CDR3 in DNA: TGTGCCAGCAGCGCGGGGGTCACGGGTGAAAAACTGTTTTTT. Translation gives CASSAGVTGEKLFF.

In DNA form, the CDR3 reads TGTGCCACCAGCAGTCCCCAGGGCGAAGCTTTCTTT. Its translation is CATSSPQGEAFF. J is TRBJ1-1 and V is TRBV15, with D tentatively TRBD1 (5 bases). Germline lookup yields CDR1 LNHNV and CDR2 YYDKDF (reference sequence). This CDR3 contains 12 residues. Trimming pared 3 bases from V and 8 bases from J, leaving 10 bases between. The full variable domain, with the rest looked up from reference TRBV15 and TRBJ1-1, is DAMVIQNPRYQVTQFGKPVTLSCSQTLNHNVMYWYQQKSSQAPKLLFHYYDKDFNNEADTPDNFQSRRPNTSFCFLDIRSPGLGDTAMYLCATSSPQGEAFFGQGTRLTVV.

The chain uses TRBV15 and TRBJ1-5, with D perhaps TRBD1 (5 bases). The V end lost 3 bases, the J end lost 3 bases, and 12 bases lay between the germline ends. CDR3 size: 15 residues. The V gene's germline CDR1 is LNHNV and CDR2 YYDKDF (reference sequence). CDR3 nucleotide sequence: TGTGCCACCAGCAGGACAGCAAGACTCAATCAGCCCCAGCATTTT. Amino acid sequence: CATSRTARLNQPQHF. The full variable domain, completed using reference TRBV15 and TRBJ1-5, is DAMVIQNPRYQVTQFGKPVTLSCSQTLNHNVMYWYQQKSSQAPKLLFHYYDKDFNNEADTPDNFQSRRPNTSFCFLDIRSPGLGDTAMYLCATSRTARLNQPQHFGDGTRLSIL.

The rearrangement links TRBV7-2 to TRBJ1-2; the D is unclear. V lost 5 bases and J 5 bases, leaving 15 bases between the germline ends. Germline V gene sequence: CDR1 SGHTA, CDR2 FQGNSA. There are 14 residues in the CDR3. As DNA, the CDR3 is TGTGCCAGCAGCCTCGGGTATTTGACTTATGGCTACACCTTC. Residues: CASSLGYLTYGYTF.

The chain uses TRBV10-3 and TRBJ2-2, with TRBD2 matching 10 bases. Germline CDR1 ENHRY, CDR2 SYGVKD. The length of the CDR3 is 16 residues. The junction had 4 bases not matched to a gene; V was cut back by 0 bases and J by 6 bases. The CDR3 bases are TGTGCCATCAGTGAGTCGCTAGCGGGAGTCCCCGGGGAGCTGTTTTTT. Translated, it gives CAISESLAGVPGELFF.

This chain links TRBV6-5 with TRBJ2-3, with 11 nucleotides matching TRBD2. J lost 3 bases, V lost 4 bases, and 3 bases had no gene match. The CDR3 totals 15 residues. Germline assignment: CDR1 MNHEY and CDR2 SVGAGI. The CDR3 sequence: CASSLAGGLTDTQYF. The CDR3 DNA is TGTGCCAGCAGTTTAGCGGGGGGGCTGACAGATACGCAGTATTTT.

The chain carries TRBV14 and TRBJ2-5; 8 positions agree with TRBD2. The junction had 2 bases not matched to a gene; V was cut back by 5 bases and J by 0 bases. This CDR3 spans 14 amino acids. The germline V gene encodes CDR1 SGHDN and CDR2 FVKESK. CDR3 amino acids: CASSLLADQETQYF. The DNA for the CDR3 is TGTGCCAGCAGCTTACTAGCGGACCAAGAGACCCAGTACTTC.

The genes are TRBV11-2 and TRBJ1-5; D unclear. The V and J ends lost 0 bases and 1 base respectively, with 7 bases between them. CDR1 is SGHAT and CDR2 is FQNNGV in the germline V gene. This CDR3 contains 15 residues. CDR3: CASSLDLRSNQPQHF. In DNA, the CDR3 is TGTGCCAGCAGCTTAGATCTACGCAGCAATCAGCCCCAGCATTTT.

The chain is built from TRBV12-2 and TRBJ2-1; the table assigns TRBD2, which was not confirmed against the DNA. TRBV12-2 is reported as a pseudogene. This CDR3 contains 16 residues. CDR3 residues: CASRPSGRASFDEQFF. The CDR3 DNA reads TGTGCAAGTCGCCCTAGCGGGAGGGCCAGTTTTGATGAGCAGTTCTTC.

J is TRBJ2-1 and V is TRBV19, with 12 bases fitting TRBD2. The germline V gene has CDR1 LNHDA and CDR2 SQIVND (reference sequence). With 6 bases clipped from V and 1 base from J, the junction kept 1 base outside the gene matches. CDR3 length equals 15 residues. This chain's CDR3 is CASRLAGGSYNEQFF. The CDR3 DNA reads TGTGCCAGTAGGCTAGCGGGAGGGTCCTACAATGAGCAGTTCTTC.

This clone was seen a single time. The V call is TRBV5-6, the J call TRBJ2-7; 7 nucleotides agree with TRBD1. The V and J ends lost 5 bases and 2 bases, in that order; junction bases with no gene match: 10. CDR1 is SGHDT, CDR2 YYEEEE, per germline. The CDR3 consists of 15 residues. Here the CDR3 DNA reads TGTGCCAGCAGGCTCAAAACCGGGACAGCCTACGAGCAGTACTTC. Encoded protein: CASRLKTGTAYEQYF.

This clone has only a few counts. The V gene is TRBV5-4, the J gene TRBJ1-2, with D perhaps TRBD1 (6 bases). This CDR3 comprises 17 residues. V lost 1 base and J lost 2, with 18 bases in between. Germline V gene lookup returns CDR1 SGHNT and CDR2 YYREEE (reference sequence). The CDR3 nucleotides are TGTGCCAGCAGCTTGATACCCCCGCAGGGGTTAAACTATGGCTACACCTTC. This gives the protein CASSLIPPQGLNYGYTF.

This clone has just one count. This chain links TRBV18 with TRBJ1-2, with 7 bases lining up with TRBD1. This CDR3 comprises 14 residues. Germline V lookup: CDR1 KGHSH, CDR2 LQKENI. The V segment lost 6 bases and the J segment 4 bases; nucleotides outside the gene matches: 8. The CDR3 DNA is TGTGCCAGCTCGCCCGGGACAGATACCTATGGCTACACCTTC. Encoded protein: CASSPGTDTYGYTF.

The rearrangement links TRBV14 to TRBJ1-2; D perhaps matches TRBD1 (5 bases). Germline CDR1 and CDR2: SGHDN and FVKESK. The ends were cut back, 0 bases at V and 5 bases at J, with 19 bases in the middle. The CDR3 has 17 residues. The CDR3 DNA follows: TGTGCCAGCAGCCAAGATCGGGCGGGCAGGGACGATTATGGCTACACCTTC. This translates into CASSQDRAGRDDYGYTF. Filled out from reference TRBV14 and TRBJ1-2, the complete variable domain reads EAGVTQFPSHSVIEKGQTVTLRCDPISGHDNLYWYRRVMGKEIKFLLHFVKESKQDESGMPNNRFLAERTGGTYSTLKVQPAELEDSGVYFCASSQDRAGRDDYGYTFGSGTRLTVV.

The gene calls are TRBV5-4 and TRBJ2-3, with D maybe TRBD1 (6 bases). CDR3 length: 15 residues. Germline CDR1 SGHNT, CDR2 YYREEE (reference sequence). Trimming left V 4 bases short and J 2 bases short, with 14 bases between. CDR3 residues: CASSLRDILTDTQYF. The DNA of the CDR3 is TGTGCCAGCAGCCTCCGGGACATACTCACAGATACGCAGTATTTT.

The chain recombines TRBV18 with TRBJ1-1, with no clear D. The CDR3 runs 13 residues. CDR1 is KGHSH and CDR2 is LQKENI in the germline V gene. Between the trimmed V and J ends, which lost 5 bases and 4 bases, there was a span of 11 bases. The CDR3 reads CASSREGSTEAFF. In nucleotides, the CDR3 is TGTGCCAGCTCAAGGGAGGGTAGCACTGAAGCTTTCTTT. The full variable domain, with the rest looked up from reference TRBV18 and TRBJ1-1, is NAGVMQNPRHLVRRRGQEARLRCSPMKGHSHVYWYRQLPEEGLKFMVYLQKENIIDESGMPKERFSAEFPKEGPSILRIQQVVRGDSAAYFCASSREGSTEAFFGQGTRLTVV.

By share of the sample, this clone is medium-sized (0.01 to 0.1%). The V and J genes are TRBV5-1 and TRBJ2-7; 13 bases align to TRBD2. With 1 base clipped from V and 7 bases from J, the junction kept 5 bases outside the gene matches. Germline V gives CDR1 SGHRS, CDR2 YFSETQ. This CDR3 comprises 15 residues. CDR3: CASSLTSGGAWEQYF. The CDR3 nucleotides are TGCGCCAGCAGCTTGACTAGCGGGGGGGCATGGGAGCAGTACTTC.

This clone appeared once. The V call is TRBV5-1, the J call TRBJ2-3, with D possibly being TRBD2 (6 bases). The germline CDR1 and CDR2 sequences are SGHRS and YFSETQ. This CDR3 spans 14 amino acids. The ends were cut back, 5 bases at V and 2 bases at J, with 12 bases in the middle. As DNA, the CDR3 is TGCGCCAGCAGAGTCCGGGGGATCACAGATACGCAGTATTTT. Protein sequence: CASRVRGITDTQYF.

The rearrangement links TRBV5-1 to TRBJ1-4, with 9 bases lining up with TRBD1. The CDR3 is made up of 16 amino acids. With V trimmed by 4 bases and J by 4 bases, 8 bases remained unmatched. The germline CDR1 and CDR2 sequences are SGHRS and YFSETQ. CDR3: CASSPGQGTRNEKLFF. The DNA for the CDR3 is TGCGCCAGCAGCCCAGGACAGGGGACGCGTAATGAAAAACTGTTTTTT.

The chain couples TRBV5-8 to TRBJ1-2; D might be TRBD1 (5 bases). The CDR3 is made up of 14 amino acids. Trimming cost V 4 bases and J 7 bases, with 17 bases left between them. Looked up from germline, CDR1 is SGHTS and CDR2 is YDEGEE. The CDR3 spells CASSPGTGLAGYTF. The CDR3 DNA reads TGTGCCAGCAGCCCAGGAACAGGCCTGGCTGGCTACACCTTC.